This entry describes one T cell receptor (beta chain). This entry is derived from a study of blood T cell repertoires in COVID-19. At the level of the study: The United States, Italy and Spain supplied acute and convalescent COVID-19 samples. Nucleic acid was either cDNA or gDNA, and it came from T cells, B-cell-depleted T cells, or PBMCs.

As processed by the authors: Estimates of nucleated cell counts were drawn from the amplification of reference gene primers. Sequencing used immunoSEQ multiplex PCR; TCRdb keeps in-frame clones, though not all of them. V, J and clone size derive from that table, while D and trimming were established from the DNA sequence. The table records 150,000 or so clones, about four fifths of them present only once. Trimming removed 6 bases from V and 8 bases from J, with 13 bases in between. The CDR3 spans 11 residues. Per the germline V gene, CDR1 is DFQATT and CDR2 is SNEGSKA (reference sequence). Specimen: peripheral blood. The sequence was obtained from a human donor with acute or convalescent COVID-19. The donor label of this sample is uncertain. The V and J genes are TRBV20-1 and TRBJ1-2; D not resolved. CDR3 nucleotide sequence: TGCAGTGCCGGACTTTCAGGCGGCTACACCTTC. Its translation: CSAGLSGGYTF.